This TCR beta chain was documented in a study of cytomegalovirus exposure and HLA in healthy donors. Findings and caveats of the study: A cluster of highly shared sequence variants was likely a sequencing artifact. In a later analysis, HLA-associated TCR beta chains were more clonally expanded than equally common others. Cytomegalovirus association was assigned to over 150 TCR beta chains.

There are 14 residues in the CDR3. V shed 4 bases and J shed 5 bases, with 12 bases lying between them. Per germline, CDR1 MDHEN and CDR2 SYDVKM. The study ran its PCR with 60 Vbeta and 13 Jbeta primers. Profiled with immunoSEQ multiplex PCR; TCRdb holds only in-frame clones, not every one. This sample carries about 150,000 clones, approximately 60% of them seen once, and the ten largest clones take about 7.1%. Points on this clone: Its antigen remains unknown.

The sample comprised PBMCs. This receptor was identified in a woman between 55 and 75 years old in good health and CMV-seropositive. This sequence joins TRBV28 and TRBJ1-5, with D tentatively TRBD1 (6 bases). The CDR3 DNA sequence: TGTGCCAGCAGTTCTTACAGGGATGATCAGCCCCAGCATTTT. It specifies CASSSYRDDQPQHF.